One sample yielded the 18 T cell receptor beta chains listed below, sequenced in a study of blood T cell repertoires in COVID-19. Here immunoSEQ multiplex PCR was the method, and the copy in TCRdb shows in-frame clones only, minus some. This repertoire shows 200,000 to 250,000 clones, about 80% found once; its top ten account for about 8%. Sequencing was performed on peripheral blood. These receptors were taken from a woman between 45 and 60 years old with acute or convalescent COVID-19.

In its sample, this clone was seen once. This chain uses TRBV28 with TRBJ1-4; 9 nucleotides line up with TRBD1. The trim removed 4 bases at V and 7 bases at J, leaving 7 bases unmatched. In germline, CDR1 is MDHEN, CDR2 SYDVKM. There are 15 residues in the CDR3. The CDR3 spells CASSSGTGRREKLFF. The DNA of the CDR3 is TGTGCCAGCAGTTCGGGGACAGGGCGGCGTGAAAAACTGTTTTTT.

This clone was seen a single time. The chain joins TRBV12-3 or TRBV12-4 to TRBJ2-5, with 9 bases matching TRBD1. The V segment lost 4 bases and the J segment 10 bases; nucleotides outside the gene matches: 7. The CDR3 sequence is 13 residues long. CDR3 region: CASSSQGAGSQYF. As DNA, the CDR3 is TGTGCCAGCAGTTCACAGGGGGCGGGTAGCCAGTACTTC.

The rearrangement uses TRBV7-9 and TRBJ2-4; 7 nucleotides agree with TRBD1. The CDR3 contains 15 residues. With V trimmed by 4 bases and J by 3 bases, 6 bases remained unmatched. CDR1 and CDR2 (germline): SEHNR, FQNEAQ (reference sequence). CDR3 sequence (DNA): TGTGCCAGCAGCTCCACCCGGGACAGCAAAAACATTCAGTACTTC. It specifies CASSSTRDSKNIQYF.

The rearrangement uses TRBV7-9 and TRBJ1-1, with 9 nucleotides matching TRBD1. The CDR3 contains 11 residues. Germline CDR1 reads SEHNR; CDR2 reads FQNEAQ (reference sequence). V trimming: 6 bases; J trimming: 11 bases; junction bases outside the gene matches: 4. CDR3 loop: CASRDRGGAFF. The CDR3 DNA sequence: TGTGCCAGCAGGGACAGGGGCGGGGCTTTCTTT.

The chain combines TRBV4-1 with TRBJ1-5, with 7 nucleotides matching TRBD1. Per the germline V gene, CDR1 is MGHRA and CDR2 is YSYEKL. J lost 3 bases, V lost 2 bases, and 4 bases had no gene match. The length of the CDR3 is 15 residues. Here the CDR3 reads CASSQLDRVNQPQHF. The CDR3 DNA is TGCGCCAGCAGCCAACTAGACAGGGTCAATCAGCCCCAGCATTTT.

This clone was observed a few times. The CDR3 DNA reads as TGTGCCACCGCTGACACAAGGAACACTGAAGCTTTCTTT. It encodes CATADTRNTEAFF. The J gene is TRBJ1-1, the V gene TRBV28; D is unclear. CDR1 is MDHEN, CDR2 SYDVKM, per germline. This CDR3 has 13 amino acids. The V and J ends lost 10 bases and 1 base respectively, with 13 bases between them.

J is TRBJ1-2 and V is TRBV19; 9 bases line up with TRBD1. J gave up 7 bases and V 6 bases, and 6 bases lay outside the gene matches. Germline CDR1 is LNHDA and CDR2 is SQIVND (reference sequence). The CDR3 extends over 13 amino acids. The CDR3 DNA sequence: TGTGCCAGTAGGATACAGGGGGCGCGTGGCTACACCTTC. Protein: CASRIQGARGYTF.

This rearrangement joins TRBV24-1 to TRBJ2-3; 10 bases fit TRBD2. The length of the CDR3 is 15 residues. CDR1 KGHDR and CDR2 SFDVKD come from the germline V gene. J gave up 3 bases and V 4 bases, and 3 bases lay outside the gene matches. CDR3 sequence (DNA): TGTGCCACCAGTGAAGCTAGCGGGAGAACAGATACGCAGTATTTT. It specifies CATSEASGRTDTQYF.

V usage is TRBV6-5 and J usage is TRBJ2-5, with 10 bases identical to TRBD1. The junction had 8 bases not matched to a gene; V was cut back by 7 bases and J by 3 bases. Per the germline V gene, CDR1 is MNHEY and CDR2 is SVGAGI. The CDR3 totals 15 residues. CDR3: CASNSLGQGKETQYF. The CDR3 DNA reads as TGTGCCAGCAACAGCCTGGGACAGGGGAAAGAGACCCAGTACTTC.

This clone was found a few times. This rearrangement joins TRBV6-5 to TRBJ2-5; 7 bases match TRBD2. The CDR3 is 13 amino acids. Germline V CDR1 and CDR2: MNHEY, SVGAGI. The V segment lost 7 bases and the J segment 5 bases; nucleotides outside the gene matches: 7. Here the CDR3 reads CASKVWGGETQYF. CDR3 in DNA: TGTGCCAGCAAGGTCTGGGGGGGGGAGACCCAGTACTTC.

Here the CDR3 DNA reads TGTGCCAGCAAACAAGACACAGATACGCAGTATTTT. Its translation: CASKQDTDTQYF. The chain recombines TRBV2 with TRBJ2-3; D unresolved. The V end was cut by 7 bases, the J end by 2 bases, with 7 bases between. This CDR3 region has 12 residues. Germline V gene lookup returns CDR1 SNHLY and CDR2 FYNNEI.

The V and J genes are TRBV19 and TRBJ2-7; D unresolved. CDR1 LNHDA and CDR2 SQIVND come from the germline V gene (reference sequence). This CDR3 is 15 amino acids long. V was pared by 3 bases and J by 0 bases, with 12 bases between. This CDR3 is CASSMGGRLSYEQYF. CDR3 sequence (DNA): TGTGCCAGTAGTATGGGTGGGCGCCTCTCCTACGAGCAGTACTTC.

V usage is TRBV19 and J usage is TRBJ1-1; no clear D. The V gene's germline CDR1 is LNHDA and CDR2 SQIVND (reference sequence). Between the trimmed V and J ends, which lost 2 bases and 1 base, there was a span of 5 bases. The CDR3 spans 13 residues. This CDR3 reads CASSITENTEAFF. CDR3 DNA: TGTGCCAGTAGTATAACAGAGAACACTGAAGCTTTCTTT.

The CDR3 nucleotides are TGTGCCACTTCTTTCGACAGGGTATCCCAAGAGACCCAGTACTTC. Protein product: CATSFDRVSQETQYF. This sequence joins TRBV15 and TRBJ2-5; 7 nucleotides line up with TRBD1. After removal of 9 bases from V and 1 base from J, the junction contained 11 bases not matched to a gene. The CDR3 totals 15 residues. Germline lookup yields CDR1 LNHNV and CDR2 YYDKDF (reference sequence).

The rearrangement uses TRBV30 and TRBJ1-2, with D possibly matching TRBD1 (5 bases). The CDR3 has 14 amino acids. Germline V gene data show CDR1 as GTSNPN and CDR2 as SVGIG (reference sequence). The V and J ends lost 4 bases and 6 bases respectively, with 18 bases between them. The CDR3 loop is CAWTLPGGSHGYTF. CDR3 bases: TGTGCCTGGACCTTGCCGGGGGGTTCTCATGGCTACACCTTC.

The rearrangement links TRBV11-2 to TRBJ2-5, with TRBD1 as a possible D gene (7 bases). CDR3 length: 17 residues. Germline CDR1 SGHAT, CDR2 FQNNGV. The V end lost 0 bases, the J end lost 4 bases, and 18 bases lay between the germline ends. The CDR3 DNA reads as TGTGCCAGCAGCTTAGATGAAGGAGGGGGCGGTTTAGAGACCCAGTACTTC. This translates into CASSLDEGGGGLETQYF.

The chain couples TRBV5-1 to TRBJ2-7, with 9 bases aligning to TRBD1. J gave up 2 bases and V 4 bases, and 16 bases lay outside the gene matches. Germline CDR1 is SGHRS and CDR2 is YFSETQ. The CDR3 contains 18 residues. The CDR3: CASSQSTGGRNAAYEQYF. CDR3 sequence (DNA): TGCGCCAGCAGCCAATCGACAGGGGGACGAAATGCGGCCTACGAGCAGTACTTC.

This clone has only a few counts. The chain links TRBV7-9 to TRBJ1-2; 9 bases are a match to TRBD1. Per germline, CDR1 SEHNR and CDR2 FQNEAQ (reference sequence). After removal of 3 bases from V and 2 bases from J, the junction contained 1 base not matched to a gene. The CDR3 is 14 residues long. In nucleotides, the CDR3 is TGTGCCAGCAGCTTGGGACAGGGCAACTATGGCTACACCTTC. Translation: CASSLGQGNYGYTF.